The entry below gives a single T cell receptor beta chain sequence along with its context. Its antigen is unidentified. Both 60 Vbeta primers and 13 Jbeta primers went into the PCR. The assay was immunoSEQ multiplex PCR, and TCRdb's table has in-frame clones only and misses some. This table holds approximately 220,000 clones, around 79% found once. These data come from a study of cytomegalovirus exposure and HLA in healthy donors. Background on the study: Clustering assigned 70% to 90% of the roughly 400 genotyped donors to the Caucasian-associated ancestry cluster.

Overall study findings and caveats: TCR beta chains associated with HLA were, in a later analysis, more clonally expanded than equally common others. It was reportedly the case that the classifier diagnosed cytomegalovirus status with high specificity and sensitivity. Across donors, presence/absence analyses took sequencing depth to be roughly uniform.

Trimming removed 3 bases at V and 0 bases at J, with 12 bases between. This CDR3 is 16 amino acids long. Germline CDR1 and CDR2: WNHNN and SYGVQD (reference sequence). Sequencing was performed on PBMCs. V is TRBV10-1 and J is TRBJ1-3, with a tentative D call TRBD1 (5 bases). This TCR came from a girl aged 2-15 years in good health and CMV-seronegative. CDR3 bases: TGCGCCAGCAGTGATCCCGACAGCCCCTCTGGAAACACCATATATTTT. Amino acid sequence: CASSDPDSPSGNTIYF.